Presented here are 6 T cell receptor beta chains from one specimen sequenced in a study of shared clonotypes between healthy human individuals. The method was immunoSEQ multiplex PCR; TCRdb's version includes in-frame clones alone and lacks a portion of them. The sample gives millions of clones, under 95% of which show up once; roughly 1.8% is in the top ten. Naive CD8 cells, CD45RO-negative and positively selected for CCR7, excluded terminally differentiated effector memory CD45RA+ cells. Sequencing input: naive CD8+ T cells from PBMCs. These receptors all come from a man between 18 and 35 years old in good health. Some clones in this sample may be carry-over from other donors' samples.

CDR3 bases: TGTGCCACCAGAGAAACGGGACTAGATGTAGATACGCAGTATTTT. It specifies CATRETGLDVDTQYF. This chain uses TRBV15 with TRBJ2-3; 8 nucleotides line up with TRBD2. With V trimmed by 6 bases and J by 5 bases, 10 bases remained unmatched. The CDR3 covers 15 residues. The V gene's germline CDR1 is LNHNV and CDR2 YYDKDF (reference sequence).

This clone was observed a single time. The chain joins TRBV7-6 to TRBJ1-2; D is ambiguous. The CDR3 length is 16 residues. The germline V and J ends were trimmed by 0 bases and 5 bases, with 16 bases remaining between them. Germline V gene data show CDR1 as SGHVS and CDR2 as FNYEAQ. CDR3 sequence reads: CASSLANAGNFYGYTF. The CDR3 bases are TGTGCCAGCAGCTTAGCCAACGCCGGGAACTTTTATGGCTACACCTTC.

This clone occurred a few times. The V call is TRBV5-6, the J call TRBJ2-7; 9 nucleotides line up with TRBD2. The CDR3 is 13 amino acids. The junction had 3 bases not matched to a gene; V was cut back by 4 bases and J by 4 bases. CDR1 and CDR2 from the germline V gene are SGHDT and YYEEEE. The CDR3 loop is CASSTGLAYEQYF. The CDR3 DNA is TGTGCCAGCAGCACGGGACTAGCTTACGAGCAGTACTTC. Based on the CDR3 plus reference TRBV5-6 and TRBJ2-7, the full variable domain is DAGVTQSPTHLIKTRGQQVTLRCSPKSGHDTVSWYQQALGQGPQFIFQYYEEEERQRGNFPDRFSGHQFPNYSSELNVNALLLGDSALYLCASSTGLAYEQYFGPGTRLTVT.

The genes are TRBV27 and TRBJ2-3; 10 bases align to TRBD2. The CDR3 is 18 amino acids. V trimming: 3 bases; J trimming: 0 bases; junction bases outside the gene matches: 9. Germline-derived CDR1 and CDR2 are MNHEY and SMNVEV (reference sequence). As DNA, the CDR3 is TGTGCCAGCAGTTTTCTCCGCATTAGCGGGGGGAGCACAGATACGCAGTATTTT. It translates to CASSFLRISGGSTDTQYF.

The table lists this clone with a few counts. Other DNA sequences of this sample code for an identical CDR3. The CDR3: CASSLRQGNTEAFF. CDR3 DNA sequence: TGTGCCAGCAGTTTAAGACAGGGAAACACTGAAGCTTTCTTT. This rearrangement joins TRBV27 to TRBJ1-1, with 7 bases aligning to TRBD1. Germline V lookup: CDR1 MNHEY, CDR2 SMNVEV (reference sequence). V lost 2 bases, J lost 2 bases, and 2 bases stayed unmatched. The CDR3 has 14 amino acids.

This chain connects TRBV4-3 to TRBJ2-3, with D possibly TRBD2 on 6 matching bases. There are 18 residues in the CDR3. The V gene's germline CDR1 is LGHNA and CDR2 YSLEER. Trimming pared 2 bases from V and 5 bases from J, leaving 23 bases between. The DNA for the CDR3 is TGCGCCAGCAGCCAATCCTCCCCCATGGCGGGAAGCTTAGATACGCAGTATTTT. It is translated as CASSQSSPMAGSLDTQYF.